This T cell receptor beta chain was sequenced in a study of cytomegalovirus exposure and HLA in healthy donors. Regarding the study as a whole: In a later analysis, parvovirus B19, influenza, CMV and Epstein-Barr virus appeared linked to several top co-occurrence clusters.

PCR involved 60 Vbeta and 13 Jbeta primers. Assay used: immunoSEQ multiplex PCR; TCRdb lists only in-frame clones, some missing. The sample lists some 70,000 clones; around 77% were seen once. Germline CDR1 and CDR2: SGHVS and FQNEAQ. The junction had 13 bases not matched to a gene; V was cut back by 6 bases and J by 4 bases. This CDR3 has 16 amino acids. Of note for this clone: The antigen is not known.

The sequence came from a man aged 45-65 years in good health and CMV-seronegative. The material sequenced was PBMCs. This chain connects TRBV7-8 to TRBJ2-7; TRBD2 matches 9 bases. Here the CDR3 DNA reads TGTGCCAGCAGTCCAGAGCTAGCGGGGTGGATTTACGAGCAGTACTTC. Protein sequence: CASSPELAGWIYEQYF.